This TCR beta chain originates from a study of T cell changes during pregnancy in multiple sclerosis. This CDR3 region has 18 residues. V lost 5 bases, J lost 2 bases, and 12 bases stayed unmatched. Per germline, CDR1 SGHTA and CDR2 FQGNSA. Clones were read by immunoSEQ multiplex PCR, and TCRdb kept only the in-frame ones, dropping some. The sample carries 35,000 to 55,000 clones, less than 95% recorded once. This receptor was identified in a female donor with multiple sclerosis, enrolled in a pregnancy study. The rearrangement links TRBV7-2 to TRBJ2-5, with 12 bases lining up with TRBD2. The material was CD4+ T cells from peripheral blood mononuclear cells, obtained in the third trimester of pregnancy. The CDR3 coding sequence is TGTGCCAGCAGCATCTCCAACTTGGGGACTAGCGGGCAAGAGACCCAGTACTTC. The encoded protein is CASSISNLGTSGQETQYF. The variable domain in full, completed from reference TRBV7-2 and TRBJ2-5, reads GAGVSQSPSNKVTEKGKDVELRCDPISGHTALYWYRQSLGQGLEFLIYFQGNSAPDKSGLPSDRFSAERTGGSVSTLTIQRTQQEDSAVYLCASSISNLGTSGQETQYFGPGTRLLVL.